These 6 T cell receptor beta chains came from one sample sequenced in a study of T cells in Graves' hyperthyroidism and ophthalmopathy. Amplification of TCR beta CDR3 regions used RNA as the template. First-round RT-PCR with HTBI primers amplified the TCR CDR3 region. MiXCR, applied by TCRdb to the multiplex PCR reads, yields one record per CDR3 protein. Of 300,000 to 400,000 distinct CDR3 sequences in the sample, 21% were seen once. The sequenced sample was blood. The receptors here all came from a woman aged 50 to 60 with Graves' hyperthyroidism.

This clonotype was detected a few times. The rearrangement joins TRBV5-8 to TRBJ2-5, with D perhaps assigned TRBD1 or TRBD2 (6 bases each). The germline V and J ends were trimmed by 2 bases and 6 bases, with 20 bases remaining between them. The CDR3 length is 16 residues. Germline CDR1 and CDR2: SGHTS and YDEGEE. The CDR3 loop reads CASSLGSRRGPKTQYF. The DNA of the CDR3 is TGTGCCAGCAGCTTAGGGTCCCGACGGGGGCCGAAGACCCAGTACTTC.

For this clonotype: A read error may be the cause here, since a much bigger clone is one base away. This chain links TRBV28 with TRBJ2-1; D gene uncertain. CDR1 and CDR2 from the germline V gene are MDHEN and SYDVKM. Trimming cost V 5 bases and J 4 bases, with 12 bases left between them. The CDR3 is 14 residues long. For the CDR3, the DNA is TGTGCCAGCAGTCGAACGATAGGATACAATGAGCAGTTCTTC. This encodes CASSRTIGYNEQFF.

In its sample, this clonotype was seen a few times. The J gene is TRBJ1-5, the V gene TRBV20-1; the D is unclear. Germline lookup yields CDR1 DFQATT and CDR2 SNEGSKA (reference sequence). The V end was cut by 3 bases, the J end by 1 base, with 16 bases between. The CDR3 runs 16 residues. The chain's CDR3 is CSASRRSFGSNQPQHF. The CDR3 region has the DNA TGCAGTGCTAGTCGGAGGAGCTTCGGGAGCAATCAGCCCCAGCATTTT.

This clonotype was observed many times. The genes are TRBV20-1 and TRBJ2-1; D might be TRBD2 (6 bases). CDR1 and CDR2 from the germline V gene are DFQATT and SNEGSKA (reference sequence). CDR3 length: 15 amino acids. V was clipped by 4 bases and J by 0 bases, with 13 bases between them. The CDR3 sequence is CSATGTPSSYNEQFF. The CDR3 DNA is TGCAGTGCTACCGGGACTCCCAGCTCCTACAATGAGCAGTTCTTC.

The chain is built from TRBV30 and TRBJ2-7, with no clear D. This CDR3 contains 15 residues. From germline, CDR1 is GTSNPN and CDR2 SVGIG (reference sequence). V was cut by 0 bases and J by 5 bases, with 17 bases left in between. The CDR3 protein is CAWSVISGEGNEQYF. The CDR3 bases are TGTGCCTGGAGTGTAATAAGTGGAGAAGGAAACGAGCAGTACTTC. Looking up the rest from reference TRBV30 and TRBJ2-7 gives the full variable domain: SQTIHQWPATLVQPVGSPLSLECTVEGTSNPNLYWYRQAAGRGLQLLFYSVGIGQISSEVPQNLSASRPQDRQFILSSKKLLLSDSGFYLCAWSVISGEGNEQYFGPGTRLTVT.

In DNA, the CDR3 is TGTGCCAGCAGCTCACCCCCGGTGAGGGGGCTATACACCGGGGAGCTGTTTTTT. Translation: CASSSPPVRGLYTGELFF. V is TRBV7-9 and J is TRBJ2-2, with 7 bases lining up with TRBD1. CDR3 length: 18 amino acids. In germline, CDR1 is SEHNR, CDR2 FQNEAQ (reference sequence). The V segment lost 4 bases and the J segment 3 bases; nucleotides outside the gene matches: 14.